One sample yielded the 25 T cell receptor beta chains listed below, sequenced in a study of shared clonotypes between healthy human individuals. Assay used: immunoSEQ multiplex PCR; TCRdb lists only in-frame clones, some missing. The sample contains about 770,000 clones, just under 75% of which appear only once. The sample taken for sequencing was memory CD4+ T cells sorted from blood. Indicated subset: CD45RA-negative fraction. These receptors originate from a young woman in good health.

This clone showed up many times. The rearrangement joins TRBV4-1 to TRBJ1-2; maybe TRBD1 (5 bases). CDR1 and CDR2 from the germline V gene are MGHRA and YSYEKL. V lost 0 bases, J lost 5 bases, and 10 bases lay in between. The CDR3 spans 14 residues. This chain's CDR3 is CASSQDLGVYGYTF. The CDR3 DNA sequence: TGCGCCAGCAGCCAAGATTTGGGGGTTTATGGCTACACCTTC.

The chain employs TRBV11-2 and TRBJ2-7; D gene ambiguous. This CDR3 contains 14 residues. The germline V gene encodes CDR1 SGHAT and CDR2 FQNNGV. V lost 6 bases to trimming and J lost 0 bases, with 12 bases between them. The CDR3 bases are TGTGCCAGCAGAACCCAGAGAGACTCCTACGAGCAGTACTTC. The encoded protein is CASRTQRDSYEQYF.

Only one count was recorded for this clone. J is TRBJ1-1 and V is TRBV6-6; the match to TRBD1 covers 10 bases. Germline CDR1 is MNHNY and CDR2 is SVGAGI (reference sequence). After removal of 8 bases from V and 1 base from J, the junction contained 1 base not matched to a gene. The CDR3 sequence is 13 residues long. CDR3 in DNA: TGTGCCAGCCGGGACAGGGGGAACACTGAAGCTTTCTTT. Translating it yields CASRDRGNTEAFF.

This clone appeared a single time. The chain is built from TRBV7-7 and TRBJ2-1; TRBD1 aligns across 8 bases. The trim removed 5 bases at V and 6 bases at J, leaving 6 bases unmatched. The CDR3 covers 14 residues. The germline V gene has CDR1 SSHAT and CDR2 FNYEAQ (reference sequence). DNA of the CDR3: TGTGCCAGCAGCCCGAGGACAGGGCTCAATGAGCAGTTCTTC. Protein product: CASSPRTGLNEQFF.

This chain links TRBV2 with TRBJ2-7; TRBD2 might be the D (5 bases). There are 13 residues in the CDR3. Germline-derived CDR1 and CDR2 are SNHLY and FYNNEI. Trimming took 2 bases from V and 6 from J, leaving 11 bases between them. CDR3 nucleotide sequence: TGTGCCAGCAGTGAAATGACTATATCCGAGCAGTACTTC. Encoded protein: CASSEMTISEQYF.

The chain joins TRBV4-1 to TRBJ2-5; D could derive from TRBD1 or TRBD2 (5 bases each). The CDR3 totals 20 residues. Germline-derived CDR1 and CDR2 are MGHRA and YSYEKL. Trimming left V 4 bases short and J 2 bases short, with 29 bases between. The CDR3 DNA sequence: TGCGCCAGCAGCCGACTCCCGGTGGGCGGCCAGGGAGTGGGGCAAGAGACCCAGTACTTC. It translates to CASSRLPVGGQGVGQETQYF.

This chain uses TRBV19 with TRBJ1-1; unclear D gene. Per germline, CDR1 LNHDA and CDR2 SQIVND (reference sequence). CDR3 length: 13 residues. Trimming cost V 3 bases and J 0 bases, with 5 bases left between them. DNA for the CDR3: TGTGCCAGTAGTATCCCGGTGAACACTGAAGCTTTCTTT. It encodes CASSIPVNTEAFF.

This chain joins TRBV6-5 and TRBJ2-3; no clear D gene. The germline gives CDR1 MNHEY, CDR2 SVGAGI. The V end was cut by 2 bases, the J end by 3 bases, with 6 bases between. CDR3 length: 13 amino acids. CDR3 residues: CASSYKSTDTQYF. For the CDR3, the DNA is TGTGCCAGCAGTTACAAGTCGACAGATACGCAGTATTTT.

The rearrangement links TRBV13 to TRBJ1-1; D ambiguous. Per the germline V gene, CDR1 is PRHDT and CDR2 is FYEKMQ (reference sequence). The CDR3 consists of 14 residues. With 5 bases removed from V and 1 base from J, the gap between germline ends came to 11 bases. CDR3 sequence: CASSLPPANTEAFF. Written as DNA, the CDR3 is TGTGCCAGCAGCCTCCCTCCGGCGAACACTGAAGCTTTCTTT.

This chain uses TRBV29-1 with TRBJ1-2; TRBD1 is a possible D gene (5 bases). V shed 7 bases and J shed 3 bases, with 15 bases lying between them. This CDR3 contains 13 residues. Per the germline V gene, CDR1 is SQVTM and CDR2 is ANQGSEA. The CDR3 DNA reads TGCAGCGCCCAAGCCGGGACGGACTATGGCTACACCTTC. Residues: CSAQAGTDYGYTF.

Note on this clone: Being one base from a much bigger clone, this may be a read error. The chain has TRBV6-5 and TRBJ2-7; the match to TRBD2 covers 10 bases. This CDR3 comprises 14 residues. Unmatched junction bases numbered 3, after V lost 5 bases and J lost 2 bases. CDR1 is MNHEY, CDR2 SVGAGI, per germline. The CDR3 spells CASSRTSGPYEQYF. The CDR3 bases are TGTGCCAGCAGTCGGACTAGCGGTCCCTACGAGCAGTACTTC.

The chain is built from TRBV30 and TRBJ1-6, with D maybe TRBD1 (5 bases). The CDR3 runs 12 residues. The germline CDR1 and CDR2 sequences are GTSNPN and SVGIG (reference sequence). V gave up 0 bases and J gave up 11 bases, with 8 bases separating them. DNA of the CDR3: TGTGCCTGGAGTGTACCAGGGCCACCCCTCCACTTT. Amino acids: CAWSVPGPPLHF. Together with reference TRBV30 and TRBJ1-6, the CDR3 gives the full variable domain: SQTIHQWPATLVQPVGSPLSLECTVEGTSNPNLYWYRQAAGRGLQLLFYSVGIGQISSEVPQNLSASRPQDRQFILSSKKLLLSDSGFYLCAWSVPGPPLHFGNGTRLTVT.

The chain couples TRBV19 to TRBJ1-2; possibly TRBD1 for D (5 bases). Germline V gene data show CDR1 as LNHDA and CDR2 as SQIVND (reference sequence). The V end lost 3 bases, the J end lost 3 bases, and 20 bases lay between the germline ends. The CDR3 totals 17 residues. The CDR3, as DNA: TGTGCCAGTAGTATGGTCCGCACGGCGAAGGGGCACTATGGCTACACCTTC. Its translation is CASSMVRTAKGHYGYTF.

This sequence joins TRBV7-8 and TRBJ2-5, with 7 bases identical to TRBD2. The CDR3 runs 16 residues. Germline CDR1 reads SGHVS; CDR2 reads FQNEAQ. Trimming removed 4 bases from V and 4 bases from J; junction bases left unmatched: 12. The DNA for the CDR3 is TGTGCCAGCAGCTCCAGAGGACTAGAGAGGCGAGAGACCCAGTACTTC. Protein: CASSSRGLERRETQYF.

This clone was detected only a few times. This sequence joins TRBV5-4 and TRBJ2-1, with 15 bases lining up with TRBD2. The CDR3 totals 15 residues. V shed 4 bases, J shed 9 bases, and the junction held 5 bases outside the gene matches. CDR1 and CDR2 from the germline V gene are SGHNT and YYREEE (reference sequence). This CDR3 reads CASSRGLAGGGEQFF. The CDR3 DNA reads TGTGCCAGCAGCCGGGGACTAGCGGGAGGAGGTGAGCAGTTCTTC.

V gene TRBV6-5 combines with J gene TRBJ1-4; maybe TRBD1 (5 bases). V was trimmed by 4 bases and J by 8 bases, leaving 17 bases between them. The CDR3 length is 15 residues. Looked up from germline, CDR1 is MNHEY and CDR2 is SVGAGI. DNA for the CDR3: TGTGCCAGCAGTTCCGTTGGGGCAGGCGGCGAAAAACTGTTTTTT. Amino acids: CASSSVGAGGEKLFF.

The chain is built from TRBV10-3 and TRBJ1-4, with D perhaps TRBD1 (6 bases). Trimming stripped 0 bases from V and 5 bases from J, with 7 bases between. CDR3 length: 14 residues. Germline CDR1 ENHRY, CDR2 SYGVKD. The CDR3 loop is CAISESGQNEKLFF. The CDR3 region has the DNA TGTGCCATCAGTGAGTCCGGACAGAATGAAAAACTGTTTTTT.

This chain uses TRBV30 with TRBJ1-6; D is uncertain. The V gene's germline CDR1 is GTSNPN and CDR2 SVGIG (reference sequence). CDR3 length: 13 residues. CDR3 DNA: TGTGGCTGTTCGGTGGCGGGAGACTCACCCCTCCACTTT. The encoded protein is CGCSVAGDSPLHF.

V gene TRBV18 combines with J gene TRBJ2-5, with D maybe TRBD1 (7 bases). V lost 6 bases, J lost 3 bases, and 11 bases lay in between. Germline loops: CDR1 KGHSH, CDR2 LQKENI. This CDR3 spans 13 amino acids. As DNA, the CDR3 is TGTGCCAGCTCTGGAGGGGGCAAAGAGACCCAGTACTTC. Encoded protein: CASSGGGKETQYF.

This clone was counted a few times. This rearrangement joins TRBV11-1 to TRBJ2-1; 9 bases match TRBD2. The trim removed 1 base at V and 6 bases at J, leaving 4 bases unmatched. Looked up from germline, CDR1 is SGHAT and CDR2 is FQDESV (reference sequence). The CDR3 runs 15 residues. For the CDR3, the DNA is TGTGCCAGCAGCTTAGGGGGACTAGCTAGCAATGAGCAGTTCTTC. Its translation is CASSLGGLASNEQFF.

J is TRBJ2-5 and V is TRBV5-8; D is unresolved. The germline V gene has CDR1 SGHTS and CDR2 YDEGEE. V shed 4 bases and J shed 4 bases, with 11 bases lying between them. The CDR3 spans 13 residues. The CDR3 sequence is CASSRSSRETQYF. DNA for the CDR3: TGTGCCAGCAGCCGGTCCTCTCGAGAGACCCAGTACTTC.

The genes are TRBV5-1 and TRBJ2-3; 12 bases line up with TRBD2. Per germline, CDR1 SGHRS and CDR2 YFSETQ. CDR3 length: 17 residues. V shed 4 bases and J 3 bases; nucleotides not matched to a gene: 9. This CDR3 reads CASSPGLAGIVTDTQYF. CDR3 in DNA: TGCGCCAGCAGCCCCGGACTAGCGGGAATTGTTACAGATACGCAGTATTTT.

V is TRBV19 and J is TRBJ2-3; maybe TRBD1 (6 bases). Germline-derived CDR1 and CDR2 are LNHDA and SQIVND (reference sequence). The V gene lost 7 bases and the J gene lost 4 bases, with 15 bases spanning the gap. There are 14 residues in the CDR3. CDR3 protein: CASTPRGNADTQYF. The CDR3 nucleotides are TGTGCCAGTACCCCGAGGGGGAACGCAGATACGCAGTATTTT. Filled out from reference TRBV19 and TRBJ2-3, the complete variable domain reads DGGITQSPKYLFRKEGQNVTLSCEQNLNHDAMYWYRQDPGQGLRLIYYSQIVNDFQKGDIAEGYSVSREKKESFPLTVTSAQKNPTAFYLCASTPRGNADTQYFGPGTRLTVL.

The rearrangement uses TRBV7-9 and TRBJ1-2; D unresolved. Trimming stripped 10 bases from V and 2 bases from J, with 17 bases between. The germline V gene encodes CDR1 SEHNR and CDR2 FQNEAQ (reference sequence). This CDR3 has 14 amino acids. The CDR3 protein is CATDTDGRNYGYTF. In nucleotides, the CDR3 is TGTGCCACTGATACCGATGGACGGAACTATGGCTACACCTTC.

The chain recombines TRBV6-5 with TRBJ1-5, with a possible D match to TRBD1 (5 bases). The germline V gene has CDR1 MNHEY and CDR2 SVGAGI. The CDR3 is 13 amino acids. The V gene lost 8 bases and the J gene lost 2 bases, with 10 bases spanning the gap. CDR3 nucleotide sequence: TGTGCCAGCCCGGGGCTTTGCAATCAGCCCCAGCATTTT. It encodes CASPGLCNQPQHF.